This T cell receptor (beta chain) was identified in a study of T-cell reconstitution after alpha-beta-depleted transplantation in children. Study-wide points: Reports say that about two months after transplant, the alpha-beta T cells came out of several hundred graft clones that had expanded.

This clonotype was seen a handful of times. Antigen: not known. Unique molecular identifiers featured in how the TCRbeta library was prepared. TCRdb called the PCR reads again in MiXCR, with one record for every CDR3 protein. Counted here are fewer than 1 million distinct CDR3 sequences, about 16% occurring once; the ten biggest clones make up approximately 5%. The sequencing used PBMCs, mostly from graft donor cells, collected 360 days after TCRalphabeta/CD19-depleted stem cell transplant. This clonotype was obtained from a male patient aged 10 to 17 who had a stem cell transplant for acute lymphoblastic leukemia, so the T cells may come from the graft donor.

The CDR3 nucleotides are TGCGCCAGCAGCTTCGGGGAGGCGAGCAGTGAGCAGTTCTTC. Its protein product is CASSFGEASSEQFF. This chain links TRBV5-1 with TRBJ2-1; possibly TRBD2 for D (6 bases). The CDR3 contains 14 residues. The V end was cut by 2 bases, the J end by 9 bases, with 15 bases between. Germline CDR1 reads SGHRS; CDR2 reads YFSETQ.